This T cell receptor beta chain was profiled in a study of cytomegalovirus exposure and HLA in healthy donors. Study details: A later analysis reported the 120 validation repertoires used the same platform as the 550 to 800 first-cohort repertoires. Study results and limitations: Reported performance of the classifier showed diagnosis of cytomegalovirus status with high specificity and sensitivity. CMV antigen specificity was confirmed in vitro for a few CMV-associated chains. The authors listed 150 to 200 TCR beta chains as cytomegalovirus-associated.

V dropped 2 bases and J dropped 5; count of bases not matched to a gene: 9. The germline V gene has CDR1 SGHDT and CDR2 YYEEEE. The CDR3 has 15 residues. Concerning this clone itself: Its antigen remains unknown.

Only in-frame clones appear in the TCRdb table, and some are missing; sequencing was by immunoSEQ multiplex PCR. The sample has approximately 140,000 clones, 84% seen once. This TCR derives from a woman in her twenties or thirties in good health and CMV-seronegative. The sample comprised PBMCs. V and J are TRBV5-6 and TRBJ1-2, with 7 bases that match TRBD1. The CDR3 spells CASSLQGLDFYGYTF. The DNA of the CDR3 is TGTGCCAGCAGCTTACAGGGGCTCGATTTTTATGGCTACACCTTC.